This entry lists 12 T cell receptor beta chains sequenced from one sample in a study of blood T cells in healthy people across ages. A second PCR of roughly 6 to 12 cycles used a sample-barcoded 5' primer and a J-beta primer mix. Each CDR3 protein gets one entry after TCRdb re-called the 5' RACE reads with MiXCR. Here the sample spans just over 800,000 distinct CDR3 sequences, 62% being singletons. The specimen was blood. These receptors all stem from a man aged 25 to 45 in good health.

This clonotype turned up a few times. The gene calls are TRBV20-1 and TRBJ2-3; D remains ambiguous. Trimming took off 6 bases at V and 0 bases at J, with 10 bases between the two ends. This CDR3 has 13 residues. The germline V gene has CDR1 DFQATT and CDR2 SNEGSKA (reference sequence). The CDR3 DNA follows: TGCAGTGCAAGTGAGATAAGCACAGATACGCAGTATTTT. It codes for CSASEISTDTQYF.

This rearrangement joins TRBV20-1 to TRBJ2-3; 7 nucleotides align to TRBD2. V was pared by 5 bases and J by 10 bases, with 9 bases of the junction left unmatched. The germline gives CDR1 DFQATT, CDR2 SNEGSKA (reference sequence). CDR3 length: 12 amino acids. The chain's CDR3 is CSAASGINAQYF. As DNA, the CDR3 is TGCAGTGCTGCCAGCGGGATTAATGCGCAGTATTTT.

DNA for the CDR3: TGCAGCGTTGCCCCTAATCCCTACGAGCAGTACTTC. This translates into CSVAPNPYEQYF. The rearrangement uses TRBV29-1 and TRBJ2-7; D remains ambiguous. Germline V CDR1 and CDR2: SQVTM, ANQGSEA. CDR3 length equals 12 residues. The germline V and J ends were trimmed by 4 bases and 2 bases, with 9 bases remaining between them.

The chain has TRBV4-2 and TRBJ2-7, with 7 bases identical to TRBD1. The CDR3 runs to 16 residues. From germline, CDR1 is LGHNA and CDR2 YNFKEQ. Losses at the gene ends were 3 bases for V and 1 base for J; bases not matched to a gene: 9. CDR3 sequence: CASSQASPGQSYEQYF. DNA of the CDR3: TGTGCCAGCAGCCAGGCATCACCGGGACAGTCCTACGAGCAGTACTTC.

CDR3 loop: CAWSGDNTEAFF. Here the CDR3 DNA reads TGTGCCTGGAGCGGCGATAACACTGAAGCTTTCTTT. The rearrangement joins TRBV30 to TRBJ1-1; D is uncertain. CDR1 and CDR2 (germline): GTSNPN, SVGIG (reference sequence). The CDR3 is 12 residues long. V shed 3 bases and J shed 2 bases, with 7 bases lying between them.

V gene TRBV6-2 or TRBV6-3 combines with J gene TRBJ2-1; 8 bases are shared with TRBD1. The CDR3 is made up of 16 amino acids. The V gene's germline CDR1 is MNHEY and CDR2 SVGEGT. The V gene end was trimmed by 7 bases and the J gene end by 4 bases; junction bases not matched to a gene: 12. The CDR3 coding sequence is TGTGCCAGCAAGGAGTGGGCAGGGGGCTCATACAATGAGCAGTTCTTC. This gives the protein CASKEWAGGSYNEQFF.

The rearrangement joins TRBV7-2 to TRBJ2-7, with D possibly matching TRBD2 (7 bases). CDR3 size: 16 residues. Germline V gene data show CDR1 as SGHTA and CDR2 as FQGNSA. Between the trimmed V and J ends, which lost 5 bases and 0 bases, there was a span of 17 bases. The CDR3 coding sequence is TGTGCCAGCAGCCCCTCTGGCGGGGGCATCTCCTACGAGCAGTACTTC. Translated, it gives CASSPSGGGISYEQYF.

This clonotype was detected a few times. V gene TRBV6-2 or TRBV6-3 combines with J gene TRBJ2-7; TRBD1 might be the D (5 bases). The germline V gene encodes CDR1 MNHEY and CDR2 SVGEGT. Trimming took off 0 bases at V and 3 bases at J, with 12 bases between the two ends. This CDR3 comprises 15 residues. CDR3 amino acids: CASSYSSQGIYEQYF. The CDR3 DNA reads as TGTGCCAGCAGTTACTCGTCCCAGGGAATCTACGAGCAGTACTTC.

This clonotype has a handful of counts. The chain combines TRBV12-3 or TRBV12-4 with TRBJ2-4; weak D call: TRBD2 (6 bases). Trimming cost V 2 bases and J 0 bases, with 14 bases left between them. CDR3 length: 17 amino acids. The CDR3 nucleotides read TGTGCCAGCAGTTTACCCGGAGGGCTCCTAGCCAAAAACATTCAGTACTTC. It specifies CASSLPGGLLAKNIQYF.

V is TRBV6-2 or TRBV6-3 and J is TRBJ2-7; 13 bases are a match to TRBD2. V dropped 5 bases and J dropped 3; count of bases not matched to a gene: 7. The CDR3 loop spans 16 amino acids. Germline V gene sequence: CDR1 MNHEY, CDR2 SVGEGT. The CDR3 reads CASSLGLAGDLYEQYF. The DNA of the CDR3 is TGTGCCAGCAGTCTTGGACTAGCGGGGGACCTCTACGAGCAGTACTTC.

CDR3 nucleotide sequence: TGTGCCAGTAGTACAGGGGGTTGGGGCCATAACTATGGCTACACCTTC. Translated, it gives CASSTGGWGHNYGYTF. The J gene is TRBJ1-2, the V gene TRBV19, with 7 bases that match TRBD1. Germline CDR1 LNHDA, CDR2 SQIVND (reference sequence). The CDR3 length is 16 residues. V lost 4 bases to trimming and J lost 1 base; unmatched junction nucleotides: 9.

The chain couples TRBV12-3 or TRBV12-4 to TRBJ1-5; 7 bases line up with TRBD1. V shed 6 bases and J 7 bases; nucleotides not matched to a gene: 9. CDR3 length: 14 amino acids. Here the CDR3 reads CASRNTGVGQPQHF. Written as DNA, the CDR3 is TGTGCCAGCAGGAATACAGGGGTAGGGCAGCCCCAGCATTTT.